A single sample gave rise to the 15 T cell receptor beta chains below, sequenced in a study of blood T cell repertoires in COVID-19. Here immunoSEQ multiplex PCR was the method, and the copy in TCRdb shows in-frame clones only, minus some. Here the sample spans about 670,000 clones, approximately 90% being singletons. Sequenced material: peripheral blood. These receptors came from a woman between 18 and 29 years old with acute or convalescent COVID-19.

The chain is built from TRBV2 and TRBJ1-5; 8 bases are shared with TRBD1. Germline-derived CDR1 and CDR2 are SNHLY and FYNNEI. Losses at the gene ends were 6 bases for V and 1 base for J; bases not matched to a gene: 2. The CDR3 sequence is 14 residues long. In DNA, the CDR3 is TGTGCCAGCAGGAGGACAGGGAGCAATCAGCCCCAGCATTTT. Its translation is CASRRTGSNQPQHF.

The CDR3: CATSGEGAHKLTNEKLFF. The CDR3 DNA follows: TGTGCCACCTCCGGTGAGGGGGCCCATAAACTAACTAATGAAAAACTGTTTTTT. The chain links TRBV24-1 to TRBJ1-4; 7 positions agree with TRBD1. V dropped 9 bases and J dropped 1; count of bases not matched to a gene: 16. Germline V gene data show CDR1 as KGHDR and CDR2 as SFDVKD. This CDR3 comprises 18 residues.

About this clone itself: Other nucleotide sequences from this sample produce the same CDR3. The chain has TRBV6-5 and TRBJ1-5; D gene ambiguous. V was cut by 0 bases and J by 0 bases, with 3 bases left in between. The CDR3 length is 14 residues. The germline V gene encodes CDR1 MNHEY and CDR2 SVGAGI. This CDR3 reads CASSYSYSNQPQHF. CDR3 nucleotides: TGTGCCAGCAGTTACTCATATAGCAATCAGCCCCAGCATTTT.

The J gene is TRBJ1-1, the V gene TRBV19, with D unresolved. Germline V CDR1 and CDR2: LNHDA, SQIVND (reference sequence). V was pared by 9 bases and J by 4 bases, with 18 bases between. CDR3 length: 14 amino acids. CDR3 in DNA: TGTGCCAGCCGGAAGGATCTGGGAGGCACTGAAGCTTTCTTT. Residues: CASRKDLGGTEAFF. Filled out from reference TRBV19 and TRBJ1-1, the complete variable domain reads DGGITQSPKYLFRKEGQNVTLSCEQNLNHDAMYWYRQDPGQGLRLIYYSQIVNDFQKGDIAEGYSVSREKKESFPLTVTSAQKNPTAFYLCASRKDLGGTEAFFGQGTRLTVV.

The chain combines TRBV19 with TRBJ1-1; a weak D match, TRBD1 (6 bases). The V end lost 6 bases, the J end lost 6 bases, and 11 bases lay between the germline ends. The CDR3 sequence is 12 residues long. Germline V gene lookup returns CDR1 LNHDA and CDR2 SQIVND (reference sequence). The CDR3 DNA follows: TGTGCCAGTAGGGACAGAGAGGCTGAAGCTTTCTTT. It encodes CASRDREAEAFF.

The sample holds one count of this clone. The genes are TRBV2 and TRBJ2-2; 11 bases agree with TRBD2. With 10 bases clipped from V and 2 bases from J, the junction kept 6 bases outside the gene matches. Per germline, CDR1 SNHLY and CDR2 FYNNEI. CDR3 length equals 15 residues. CDR3 loop: CAITSGGRNTGELFF. The CDR3 bases are TGTGCCATCACTAGCGGGGGCCGCAACACCGGGGAGCTGTTTTTT.

This chain connects TRBV5-5 to TRBJ1-3; weak D call: TRBD1 (5 bases). This CDR3 region has 14 residues. Germline V lookup: CDR1 SGHKS, CDR2 YYEKEE (reference sequence). The V and J ends lost 2 bases and 0 bases respectively, with 6 bases between them. Here the CDR3 DNA reads TGTGCCAGCAGCTTCGACAGCTCTGGAAACACCATATATTTT. Its protein is CASSFDSSGNTIYF. Variable domain in full (rest from reference TRBV5-5 and TRBJ1-3): DAGVTQSPTHLIKTRGQQVTLRCSPISGHKSVSWYQQVLGQGPQFIFQYYEKEERGRGNFPDRFSARQFPNYSSELNVNALLLGDSALYLCASSFDSSGNTIYFGEGSWLTVV.

This chain links TRBV19 with TRBJ2-2; TRBD2 matches at 7 bases. The germline gives CDR1 LNHDA, CDR2 SQIVND (reference sequence). V lost 7 bases and J lost 3; bases outside the gene matches: 8. The CDR3 has 15 amino acids. For the CDR3, the DNA is TGTGCCAGTAAACCCCTCGCGGGGGACACCGGGGAGCTGTTTTTT. Encoded protein: CASKPLAGDTGELFF.

Concerning this clone itself: The identical CDR3 is also encoded by other nucleotide sequences in the sample. This rearrangement joins TRBV6-5 to TRBJ1-1; D call uncertain. This CDR3 region has 14 residues. The V gene's germline CDR1 is MNHEY and CDR2 SVGAGI. Trimming took off 0 bases at V and 0 bases at J, with 5 bases between the two ends. The CDR3 sequence: CASSYSTVNTEAFF. The CDR3 DNA is TGTGCCAGCAGTTACTCTACAGTGAACACTGAAGCTTTCTTT.

The genes are TRBV6-2 or TRBV6-3 and TRBJ2-7, with D perhaps matching TRBD1 (5 bases). V lost 6 bases, J lost 0 bases, and 15 bases lay in between. CDR3 length: 15 residues. Germline CDR1 reads MNHEY; CDR2 reads SVGEGT. DNA for the CDR3: TGTGCCAGCAGCAACCCGACAGCAAGCTCCTACGAGCAGTACTTC. This gives the protein CASSNPTASSYEQYF.

V is TRBV6-1 and J is TRBJ1-5; 9 bases map to TRBD1. The ends lost 4 bases at V and 0 bases at J; junction bases unmatched: 10. The CDR3 consists of 18 residues. The germline gives CDR1 MNHNS, CDR2 SASEGT. Here the CDR3 DNA reads TGTGCCAGCAGTGGCCGGGACAGGGCCATATATAGCAATCAGCCCCAGCATTTT. Translated: CASSGRDRAIYSNQPQHF.

The V gene is TRBV6-2 or TRBV6-3, the J gene TRBJ1-5; TRBD1 matches at 7 bases. The CDR3 has 16 residues. V was pared by 6 bases and J by 4 bases, with 12 bases of the junction left unmatched. Germline CDR1 and CDR2: MNHEY and SVGEGT. The CDR3 DNA reads TGTGCCAGCAGCCTGGACAGGCAGTCGCGAAATCAGCCCCAGCATTTT. Encoded protein: CASSLDRQSRNQPQHF.

The V gene is TRBV2, the J gene TRBJ1-2, with a possible D match to TRBD1 (5 bases). The CDR3 is made up of 14 amino acids. CDR1 and CDR2 from the germline V gene are SNHLY and FYNNEI. Trimming cost V 6 bases and J 7 bases, with 18 bases left between them. The CDR3 spells CASRGRGLPGGYTF. DNA for the CDR3: TGTGCCAGCAGGGGGAGGGGTCTGCCCGGTGGCTACACCTTC. Looking up the rest from reference TRBV2 and TRBJ1-2 gives the full variable domain: EPEVTQTPSHQVTQMGQEVILRCVPISNHLYFYWYRQILGQKVEFLVSFYNNEISEKSEIFDDQFSVERPDGSNFTLKIRSTKLEDSAMYFCASRGRGLPGGYTFGSGTRLTVV.

V gene TRBV11-1 combines with J gene TRBJ2-7; 7 bases map to TRBD1. The V gene's germline CDR1 is SGHAT and CDR2 FQDESV (reference sequence). The CDR3 totals 15 residues. Trimming took 5 bases from V and 7 from J; bases not matched to a gene: 14. The CDR3 bases are TGTGCCAGCAGCCCCGGGACAGTCCGGGCCGGAGAGCAGTACTTC. This codes for CASSPGTVRAGEQYF.

The genes are TRBV30 and TRBJ1-1; TRBD1 might be the D (6 bases). The CDR3 contains 13 residues. Trimming removed 4 bases from V and 3 bases from J, with 12 bases in between. Germline-derived CDR1 and CDR2 are GTSNPN and SVGIG (reference sequence). The CDR3 region has the DNA TGTGCCTGGACTCTCCACAGGGACACTGAAGCTTTCTTT. This translates into CAWTLHRDTEAFF.